Given below is one TCR beta chain in context. These data come from a study of blood T cells in healthy people across ages. Combining a sample-barcoded 5' primer with a J-beta primer mix, a second PCR ran for about 7 to 11 cycles. TCRdb itself ran the 5' RACE reads through MiXCR, one entry per CDR3 protein. The data show around 800,000 distinct CDR3 sequences, with about 26% seen just once and roughly 3.1% held by the top ten. The sample was also linked to a second study, of T cells of mothers and their children. That paper adds: Donation was provided by three healthy Caucasian mothers along with their six children. The search for persistent microchimeric T cell clones detected none.

This clonotype was sampled from a boy between 5 and 17 years old in good health. Sequenced material: blood.

The CDR3 is CASSRQGTYGYTF. Written as DNA, the CDR3 is TGTGCCAGCAGTCGACAGGGGACCTATGGCTACACCTTC. This chain joins TRBV6-2 or TRBV6-3 and TRBJ1-2, with 8 nucleotides matching TRBD1. The CDR3 is made up of 13 amino acids. The germline V gene has CDR1 MNHEY and CDR2 SVGEGT. The V segment lost 5 bases and the J segment 4 bases; nucleotides outside the gene matches: 3.